Listed below are T cell receptor beta chains from one sample, sequenced in a study of radiotherapy plus CTLA-4 blockade in lung cancer. The protocol was immunoSEQ multiplex PCR, while the TCRdb copy is restricted to in-frame clones and leaves out a portion. The sample lists tens of thousands of clones, roughly three quarters seen once, with approximately 4% in the top ten. The source material was peripheral blood, sampled from a patient treated with radiotherapy plus ipilimumab. All receptors come from a human donor with non-small cell lung cancer who had stable disease on radiotherapy plus ipilimumab. Both conserved end residues are part of each CDR3. The order of the fields is CDR3 length, D gene, clone size, V gene, J gene, CDR3 DNA, CDR3 protein. The D gene is left open where the match is weak. Rows may omit the clone size; those that give it use once, few, many or a size class.

CDR3 length: 14
D gene: -
clone size: -
V gene: TRBV7-2
J gene: TRBJ2-1
CDR3 DNA: TGTGCCAGCAGAGAAGGGGGAGCCTACAATGAGCAGTTCTTC
CDR3 protein: CASREGGAYNEQFF

CDR3 length: 14
D gene: TRBD1
clone size: once
V gene: TRBV15
J gene: TRBJ2-7
CDR3 DNA: TGTGCCACCAGCAGACTGGACAGGTCCTACGAGCAGTACTTC
CDR3 protein: CATSRLDRSYEQYF

CDR3 length: 13
D gene: TRBD1
clone size: -
V gene: TRBV4-1
J gene: TRBJ2-7
CDR3 DNA: TGCGCCAGCAGCCGAACAGGGGCCTACGAGCAGTACTTC
CDR3 protein: CASSRTGAYEQYF

CDR3 length: 15
D gene: -
clone size: -
V gene: TRBV27
J gene: TRBJ2-2
CDR3 DNA: TGTGCCAGCAGTTTAAGGGTAGGGAACACCGGGGAGCTGTTTTTT
CDR3 protein: CASSLRVGNTGELFF

CDR3 length: 14
D gene: TRBD1
clone size: -
V gene: TRBV4-3
J gene: TRBJ1-5
CDR3 DNA: TGCGCCAGCAGCCAAAACAGGGGTTATCAGCCCCAGCATTTT
CDR3 protein: CASSQNRGYQPQHF

CDR3 length: 15
D gene: TRBD1
clone size: -
V gene: TRBV2
J gene: TRBJ1-2
CDR3 DNA: TGTGCCAGCAGATCCTGGACAGGGAAGACAAATGGCTACACCTTC
CDR3 protein: CASRSWTGKTNGYTF

CDR3 length: 13
D gene: -
clone size: -
V gene: TRBV30
J gene: TRBJ1-2
CDR3 DNA: TGTGCCGGGAATGGGGACGACGACTATGGCTACACCTTC
CDR3 protein: CAGNGDDDYGYTF

CDR3 length: 15
D gene: -
clone size: -
V gene: TRBV19
J gene: TRBJ1-1
CDR3 DNA: TGTGCCAGTACCTCGAGGAGGCAGGGACCCACTGAAGCTTTCTTT
CDR3 protein: CASTSRRQGPTEAFF

CDR3 length: 15
D gene: -
clone size: -
V gene: TRBV7-2
J gene: TRBJ2-5
CDR3 DNA: TGTGCCAGCAGCGCCAAAAAAGCGGACCAAGAGACCCAGTACTTC
CDR3 protein: CASSAKKADQETQYF

CDR3 length: 17
D gene: -
clone size: -
V gene: TRBV11-3
J gene: TRBJ2-1
CDR3 DNA: TGTGCCAGCAGCTTAGGTTTCCAGGGGCAGGAGGACAATGAGCAGTTCTTC
CDR3 protein: CASSLGFQGQEDNEQFF

CDR3 length: 14
D gene: -
clone size: -
V gene: TRBV7-7
J gene: TRBJ2-5
CDR3 DNA: TGTGCTAGCAGCTTATCCCCAGGGCAAGAGACCCAGTACTTC
CDR3 protein: CASSLSPGQETQYF

CDR3 length: 13
D gene: -
clone size: -
V gene: TRBV7-5
J gene: TRBJ1-5
CDR3 DNA: TGTGCCAGCAGCTTTTCTTCCGGTCAGCCCCAGCATTTT
CDR3 protein: CASSFSSGQPQHF

CDR3 length: 12
D gene: -
clone size: -
V gene: TRBV10-3
J gene: TRBJ2-3
CDR3 DNA: TGTGCCACACGGACCACTGGAGATACGCAGTATTTT
CDR3 protein: CATRTTGDTQYF

CDR3 length: 16
D gene: -
clone size: once
V gene: TRBV4-1
J gene: TRBJ2-7
CDR3 DNA: TGCGCCAGCAGCCAAGATAACACGGGAGTCTCTTACGAGCAGTACTTC
CDR3 protein: CASSQDNTGVSYEQYF

CDR3 length: 15
D gene: -
clone size: few
V gene: TRBV28
J gene: TRBJ2-4
CDR3 DNA: TGTGCCAGCAGCCCAATGGGGCGGCGACGTGGGATTCAGTACTTC
CDR3 protein: CASSPMGRRRGIQYF

CDR3 length: 18
D gene: -
clone size: once
V gene: TRBV27
J gene: TRBJ2-2
CDR3 DNA: TGTGCCAGCAGTCCTCCCGGACCCGGGACAACGAACACCGGGGAGCTGTTTTTT
CDR3 protein: CASSPPGPGTTNTGELFF

CDR3 length: 12
D gene: -
clone size: -
V gene: TRBV5-1
J gene: TRBJ2-7
CDR3 DNA: TGCGCCAGCAGCGCAACCCACTACGAGCAGTACTTC
CDR3 protein: CASSATHYEQYF

CDR3 length: 14
D gene: -
clone size: -
V gene: TRBV6-6
J gene: TRBJ1-5
CDR3 DNA: TGTGCCAGCAGTTCGGGATATAGCAATCAGCCCCAGCATTTT
CDR3 protein: CASSSGYSNQPQHF

CDR3 length: 11
D gene: -
clone size: -
V gene: TRBV20-1
J gene: TRBJ2-7
CDR3 DNA: TGCAGTGTATTAATAGGGGTCGAGCAGTACTTC
CDR3 protein: CSVLIGVEQYF

CDR3 length: 18
D gene: TRBD2
clone size: medium-sized
V gene: TRBV7-9
J gene: TRBJ2-2
CDR3 DNA: TGTGCCAGCAGCCAAAAGATTAGACTAGCGGGAATTGCTGGGGAGCTGTTTTTT
CDR3 protein: CASSQKIRLAGIAGELFF

CDR3 length: 13
D gene: -
clone size: -
V gene: TRBV19
J gene: TRBJ1-1
CDR3 DNA: TGTGCCAGTAGAGGGGCCAGGGAGACTGAAGCTTTCTTT
CDR3 protein: CASRGARETEAFF

CDR3 length: 15
D gene: -
clone size: -
V gene: TRBV4-3
J gene: TRBJ1-1
CDR3 DNA: TGCGCCAGCAGCCAAGATGTAGGTTGGGATGGTGAAGCTTTCTTT
CDR3 protein: CASSQDVGWDGEAFF

CDR3 length: 14
D gene: -
clone size: -
V gene: TRBV5-1
J gene: TRBJ1-3
CDR3 DNA: TGCGCCAGCAGCCGGCAGGGATCTGGAAACACCATATATTTT
CDR3 protein: CASSRQGSGNTIYF

CDR3 length: 16
D gene: -
clone size: -
V gene: TRBV5-1
J gene: TRBJ2-3
CDR3 DNA: TGCGCCAGCAGCTCCCAGGGTGGGGCTAGCACAGATACGCAGTATTTT
CDR3 protein: CASSSQGGASTDTQYF

CDR3 length: 11
D gene: -
clone size: few
V gene: TRBV6-1
J gene: TRBJ1-1
CDR3 DNA: TGTGCCAGCAGTGAAAAGGGTGAAGCTTTCTTT
CDR3 protein: CASSEKGEAFF

CDR3 length: 16
D gene: -
clone size: -
V gene: TRBV19
J gene: TRBJ1-1
CDR3 DNA: TGTGCCAGTAGTATAGATCTAGGAGGGTACGGCACTGAAGCTTTCTTT
CDR3 protein: CASSIDLGGYGTEAFF

CDR3 length: 17
D gene: -
clone size: -
V gene: TRBV4-3
J gene: TRBJ2-5
CDR3 DNA: TGCGCCAGCAGCCAAACCAGTGGTGCCACCCTGAGGGAGACCCAGTACTTC
CDR3 protein: CASSQTSGATLRETQYF

CDR3 length: 14
D gene: -
clone size: -
V gene: TRBV30
J gene: TRBJ2-7
CDR3 DNA: TGTGCCTGGAGCCTCGGGGTGGGTTCCTACGAGCAGTACTTC
CDR3 protein: CAWSLGVGSYEQYF

CDR3 length: 11
D gene: -
clone size: -
V gene: TRBV2
J gene: TRBJ2-7
CDR3 DNA: TGTGCCACCAGCCTAAACTACGAGCAGTACTTC
CDR3 protein: CATSLNYEQYF

CDR3 length: 17
D gene: TRBD1
clone size: medium-sized
V gene: TRBV5-1
J gene: TRBJ2-2
CDR3 DNA: TGCGCCAGCAGCTGGGGACAGGGGACGACGAACACCGGGGAGCTGTTTTTT
CDR3 protein: CASSWGQGTTNTGELFF

CDR3 length: 15
D gene: TRBD1
clone size: -
V gene: TRBV5-4
J gene: TRBJ2-1
CDR3 DNA: TGTGCCAGCGCTTTGGATCGGGACAGCTACAATGAGCAGTTCTTC
CDR3 protein: CASALDRDSYNEQFF

CDR3 length: 15
D gene: TRBD1
clone size: -
V gene: TRBV19
J gene: TRBJ1-2
CDR3 DNA: TGTGCCAGTAGTCCATCGACAGGGTGGAGCTATGGCTACACCTTC
CDR3 protein: CASSPSTGWSYGYTF